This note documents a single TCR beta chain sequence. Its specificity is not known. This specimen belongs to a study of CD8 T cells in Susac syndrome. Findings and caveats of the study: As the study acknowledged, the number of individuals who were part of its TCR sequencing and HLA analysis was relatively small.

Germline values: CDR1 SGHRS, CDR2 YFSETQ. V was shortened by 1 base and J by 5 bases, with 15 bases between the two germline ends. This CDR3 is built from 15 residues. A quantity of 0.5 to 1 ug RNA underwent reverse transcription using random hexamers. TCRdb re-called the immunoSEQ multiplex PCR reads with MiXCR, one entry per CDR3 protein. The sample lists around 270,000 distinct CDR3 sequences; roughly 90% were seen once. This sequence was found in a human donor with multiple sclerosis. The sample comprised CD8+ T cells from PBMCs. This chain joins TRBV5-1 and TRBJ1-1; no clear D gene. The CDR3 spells CASSLWQARVTEAFF. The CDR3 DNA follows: TGCGCCAGCAGCTTGTGGCAGGCTCGAGTGACTGAAGCTTTCTTT.